This T cell receptor beta chain was retrieved from a study of T cells in narcolepsy. Study summary: Enrolled donors included narcolepsy type 1 or type 2 patients and healthy controls.

The study, taken as a whole, reports: Autoreactive HCRT-specific and TRIB2-specific clonotypes were marked in same-patient CSF-versus-blood CD4+ comparisons. Reportedly, autoreactive clonotypes were serially detected in patients' blood but not controls'. In some patient and control memory CD4+ samples, autoreactive clones were absent.

As concerns this clone: The antigen is not known.

This CDR3 contains 14 residues. Germline loops: CDR1 MNHEY, CDR2 SMNVEV (reference sequence). Deletions cut 5 bases from V and 4 bases from J, with 12 bases between. Measured with immunoSEQ multiplex PCR; TCRdb has only the in-frame clones, and not every one. The data contain about 14,000 clones, around nine tenths of them singletons. The chain links TRBV27 to TRBJ2-1; D may be TRBD2 (5 bases). This receptor was identified in a human donor with narcolepsy. Sequenced: CD45RA- memory CD4+ T cells from PBMCs. CDR3 sequence (DNA): TGTGCCAGCAGTCCCCCCGGCGGGTACAATGAGCAGTTCTTC. The encoded protein is CASSPPGGYNEQFF.